The next 29 T cell receptor beta chains were all read from a single sample in a study of identifying expanded T cells in peripheral blood. Sequencing was performed with immunoSEQ multiplex PCR; in TCRdb, only in-frame clones are kept and a portion is missing. The sample contains about 100,000 clones, around nine tenths of which appear only once. What was sequenced was blood. These receptors were taken from a person aged 18 to 70 in good health.

This chain connects TRBV11-2 to TRBJ2-7; perhaps TRBD2 as D (5 bases). Trimming shortened V by 1 base and J by 5 bases, and 9 bases separated the two germline ends. Looked up from germline, CDR1 is SGHAT and CDR2 is FQNNGV. The CDR3 sequence is 13 residues long. CDR3 region: CASSLGLYNEQYF. CDR3 DNA sequence: TGTGCCAGCAGCTTAGGACTATATAACGAGCAGTACTTC. The variable domain in full, with the rest retrieved from reference TRBV11-2 and TRBJ2-7, is EAGVAQSPRYKIIEKRQSVAFWCNPISGHATLYWYQQILGQGPKLLIQFQNNGVVDDSQLPKDRFSAERLKGVDSTLKIQPAKLEDSAVYLCASSLGLYNEQYFGPGTRLTVT.

The rearrangement links TRBV30 to TRBJ1-1; D gene uncertain. This CDR3 contains 11 residues. Germline assignment: CDR1 GTSNPN and CDR2 SVGIG (reference sequence). Between the trimmed V and J ends, which lost 4 bases and 1 base, there was a span of 4 bases. The CDR3 DNA reads TGTGCCTGGATACAGAACACTGAAGCTTTCTTT. Its translation: CAWIQNTEAFF.

In nucleotides, the CDR3 is TGTGCCAGTAGACTGAACACCGGGGAGCTGTTTTTT. This translates into CASRLNTGELFF. The chain couples TRBV5-6 to TRBJ2-2; D unclear. CDR3 length: 12 amino acids. Deletions cut 8 bases from V and 1 base from J, with 6 bases between. Germline V gives CDR1 SGHDT, CDR2 YYEEEE.

The V gene is TRBV27, the J gene TRBJ2-5; no reliable D call. V was clipped by 4 bases and J by 0 bases, with 3 bases between them. Germline V CDR1 and CDR2: MNHEY, SMNVEV (reference sequence). The CDR3 runs 12 residues. The CDR3 here is CASSSDQETQYF. The CDR3 DNA sequence: TGTGCCAGCAGTTCCGACCAAGAGACCCAGTACTTC.

This rearrangement joins TRBV7-9 to TRBJ1-1; possible D gene TRBD1, 6 bases. Trimming left V 1 base short and J 3 bases short, with 15 bases between. The germline V gene has CDR1 SEHNR and CDR2 FQNEAQ (reference sequence). The CDR3 contains 16 residues. In DNA, the CDR3 is TGTGCCAGCAGCTTAGAAGGGGGGAACACGTACACTGAAGCTTTCTTT. It yields the protein CASSLEGGNTYTEAFF.

The V call is TRBV19, the J call TRBJ1-5, with 7 bases fitting TRBD1. Looked up from germline, CDR1 is LNHDA and CDR2 is SQIVND (reference sequence). This CDR3 is built from 15 residues. Unmatched junction bases numbered 12, after V lost 7 bases and J lost 6 bases. The CDR3 is CASTLQGSAIQPQHF. DNA of the CDR3: TGTGCCAGTACCCTACAGGGGTCCGCAATTCAGCCCCAGCATTTT.

This sequence joins TRBV5-4 and TRBJ2-1; D may be TRBD1 or TRBD2 (5 bases each). Trimming took off 6 bases at V and 0 bases at J, with 13 bases between the two ends. The CDR3 contains 15 residues. Germline assignment: CDR1 SGHNT and CDR2 YYREEE (reference sequence). The CDR3 loop reads CASTGTISSYNEQFF. DNA for the CDR3: TGTGCCAGCACGGGGACCATTAGCTCCTACAATGAGCAGTTCTTC. The entire variable domain, with the rest obtained from reference TRBV5-4 and TRBJ2-1, is as follows: ETGVTQSPTHLIKTRGQQVTLRCSSQSGHNTVSWYQQALGQGPQFIFQYYREEENGRGNFPPRFSGLQFPNYSSELNVNALELDDSALYLCASTGTISSYNEQFFGPGTRLTVL.

This clone showed up just once. The rearrangement uses TRBV7-9 and TRBJ1-4, with D hard to call. The CDR3 runs to 14 residues. Germline lookup yields CDR1 SEHNR and CDR2 FQNEAQ (reference sequence). With 6 bases removed from V and 2 bases from J, the gap between germline ends came to 10 bases. CDR3 amino acids: CASSSEATNEKLFF. The CDR3, as DNA: TGTGCCAGCAGTTCGGAGGCGACTAATGAAAAACTGTTTTTT.

This chain uses TRBV2 with TRBJ2-1; perhaps TRBD2 as D (5 bases). CDR1 is SNHLY and CDR2 is FYNNEI in the germline V gene. This CDR3 region has 16 residues. Trimming cost V 2 bases and J 3 bases, with 14 bases left between them. The CDR3 nucleotides are TGTGCCAGCAGTGAAATCAGCGGCGGAGGCTACAATGAGCAGTTCTTC. Its protein is CASSEISGGGYNEQFF.

CDR3 nucleotide sequence: TGTGCCAGCAGCTTAGGCGCAGGGACCTCTGGGGCCAACGTCCTGACTTTC. Protein product: CASSLGAGTSGANVLTF. The rearrangement links TRBV7-8 to TRBJ2-6; either TRBD1 or TRBD2 may fit D (5 bases each). Germline V lookup: CDR1 SGHVS, CDR2 FQNEAQ. The germline V and J ends were trimmed by 1 base and 0 bases, with 10 bases remaining between them. This CDR3 has 17 amino acids.

The chain links TRBV30 to TRBJ1-1, with 7 bases identical to TRBD1. The CDR3 consists of 14 residues. J gave up 1 base and V 5 bases, and 7 bases lay outside the gene matches. The germline CDR1 and CDR2 sequences are GTSNPN and SVGIG (reference sequence). The CDR3 reads CAWARDSKNTEAFF. The CDR3, as DNA: TGTGCCTGGGCCCGGGACAGCAAGAACACTGAAGCTTTCTTT.

Points on this clone: A junction end diverges from the germline sequence, so it may reflect a read error. The DNA for the CDR3 is TGTGCCAGCAGCGTCGGAACAGCCTACGAGCGGTACTTC. It is translated as CASSVGTAYERYF. The V and J genes are TRBV9 and TRBJ2-7; D is unclear. Per germline, CDR1 SGDLS and CDR2 YYNGEE. The CDR3 is made up of 13 amino acids.

The gene calls are TRBV5-4 and TRBJ2-7; 13 bases are a match to TRBD2. V shed 2 bases and J 3 bases; nucleotides not matched to a gene: 2. This CDR3 comprises 15 residues. CDR1 SGHNT and CDR2 YYREEE come from the germline V gene (reference sequence). The DNA of the CDR3 is TGTGCCAGCAGCTTAGGGACTAGCGGGGTCTACGAGCAGTACTTC. This gives the protein CASSLGTSGVYEQYF.

The chain recombines TRBV4-1 with TRBJ2-7; TRBD1 is a possible D gene (7 bases). V dropped 1 base and J dropped 6 bases, with 16 bases sitting between them. The CDR3 is 15 residues long. CDR1 is MGHRA and CDR2 is YSYEKL in the germline V gene. The CDR3 region is CASSQVSAGGLEQYF. CDR3 nucleotide sequence: TGCGCCAGCAGCCAAGTGAGCGCAGGGGGGCTCGAGCAGTACTTC.

This sequence joins TRBV19 and TRBJ2-1; 13 bases align to TRBD2. V trimming: 5 bases; J trimming: 4 bases; junction bases outside the gene matches: 11. The CDR3 is made up of 18 amino acids. Looked up from germline, CDR1 is LNHDA and CDR2 is SQIVND (reference sequence). The CDR3 bases are TGTGCCAGTAGTCCCGGGACTAGCGGGACAGGAAGATACAATGAGCAGTTCTTC. As protein: CASSPGTSGTGRYNEQFF.

This chain joins TRBV7-9 and TRBJ1-1, with D perhaps TRBD1 (6 bases). Deletions cut 5 bases from V and 8 bases from J, with 18 bases between. The V gene's germline CDR1 is SEHNR and CDR2 FQNEAQ (reference sequence). This CDR3 is 14 amino acids long. The CDR3 is CASSRLSGETEAFF. CDR3 in DNA: TGTGCCAGCAGCAGGCTTTCAGGGGAGACCGAAGCTTTCTTT.

The chain couples TRBV5-4 to TRBJ2-3; perhaps D is TRBD1 or TRBD2 (5 bases each). Germline V gene sequence: CDR1 SGHNT, CDR2 YYREEE (reference sequence). Trimming took 2 bases from V and 1 from J, leaving 17 bases between them. CDR3 size: 17 residues. CDR3 sequence reads: CASSFLGRGDGTDTQYF. The CDR3 region has the DNA TGTGCCAGCAGCTTTCTTGGTCGGGGCGATGGCACAGATACGCAGTATTTT. Complete variable domain (other parts from reference TRBV5-4 and TRBJ2-3): ETGVTQSPTHLIKTRGQQVTLRCSSQSGHNTVSWYQQALGQGPQFIFQYYREEENGRGNFPPRFSGLQFPNYSSELNVNALELDDSALYLCASSFLGRGDGTDTQYFGPGTRLTVL.

The V and J genes are TRBV21-1 and TRBJ2-7. TRBV21-1 is designated a pseudogene. The CDR3 has 15 residues. CDR3 residues: CASSNWAQERYEQYF. DNA of the CDR3: TGTGCCAGCAGCAATTGGGCCCAGGAGAGGTACGAGCAGTACTTC.

The V call is TRBV5-6, the J call TRBJ1-4; 9 nucleotides line up with TRBD1. CDR1 and CDR2 from the germline V gene are SGHDT and YYEEEE. This CDR3 comprises 14 residues. V lost 4 bases to trimming and J lost 4 bases; unmatched junction nucleotides: 2. The CDR3 DNA is TGTGCCAGCAGCCCGGGACAGGGTAATGAAAAACTGTTTTTT. Translation gives CASSPGQGNEKLFF.

The chain employs TRBV5-4 and TRBJ2-5, with TRBD2 matching 13 bases. Trimming removed 2 bases from V and 3 bases from J; junction bases left unmatched: 7. The CDR3 spans 17 residues. Germline V gene lookup returns CDR1 SGHNT and CDR2 YYREEE (reference sequence). The CDR3 here is CASSFGLAGVLEETQYF. The CDR3 DNA is TGTGCCAGCAGCTTCGGACTAGCGGGAGTTCTCGAAGAGACCCAGTACTTC.

The chain carries TRBV27 and TRBJ2-4; possibly TRBD1 for D (5 bases). Germline-derived CDR1 and CDR2 are MNHEY and SMNVEV (reference sequence). The V gene lost 2 bases and the J gene lost 10 bases, with 9 bases spanning the gap. The CDR3 extends over 12 amino acids. The CDR3: CASSLTGGIQYF. Here the CDR3 DNA reads TGTGCCAGCAGTTTAACAGGTGGAATTCAGTACTTC.

This sequence joins TRBV19 and TRBJ1-3, with TRBD1 identical over 10 bases. The J segment lost 4 bases and the V segment lost 6 bases, leaving 9 bases of the junction unmatched. The CDR3 contains 16 residues. Germline V CDR1 and CDR2: LNHDA, SQIVND (reference sequence). This CDR3 reads CASRDRQGAPGNTIYF. The DNA of the CDR3 is TGTGCCAGTAGGGACAGACAGGGGGCTCCAGGAAACACCATATATTTT.

The genes are TRBV7-2 and TRBJ1-2, with D hard to call. In germline, CDR1 is SGHTA, CDR2 FQGNSA. V was shortened by 1 base and J by 2 bases, with 5 bases between the two germline ends. The CDR3 is 13 amino acids. The CDR3 region has the DNA TGTGCCAGCAGCTTAGTCCTCAACTATGGCTACACCTTC. This codes for CASSLVLNYGYTF.

The CDR3 protein is CASSYSDWETYEQYF. The CDR3 region has the DNA TGTGCCAGCAGTTACTCCGACTGGGAGACCTACGAGCAGTACTTC. V usage is TRBV6-5 and J usage is TRBJ2-7, with D perhaps matching TRBD2 (5 bases). The CDR3 is 15 residues long. Germline lookup yields CDR1 MNHEY and CDR2 SVGAGI. V lost 0 bases and J 2 bases, leaving 11 bases between the germline ends.

V is TRBV6-6 and J is TRBJ1-2; no clear D gene. The ends were cut back, 5 bases at V and 4 bases at J, with 11 bases in the middle. From germline, CDR1 is MNHNY and CDR2 SVGAGI (reference sequence). The CDR3 is made up of 13 amino acids. The DNA for the CDR3 is TGTGCCAGCAGTAACGGACTGGGCTATGGCTACACCTTC. It encodes CASSNGLGYGYTF.

The chain combines TRBV18 with TRBJ2-7; 7 bases map to TRBD1. Germline assignment: CDR1 KGHSH and CDR2 LQKENI. The CDR3 extends over 14 amino acids. Trimming cost V 6 bases and J 0 bases; bases outside gene matches: 5. CDR3 DNA: TGTGCCAGCTCCCCGACAGGGAGCTCCTACGAGCAGTACTTC. This encodes CASSPTGSSYEQYF.

The chain has TRBV10-3 and TRBJ1-1; D remains unclear. The CDR3 spans 14 residues. Germline CDR1 ENHRY, CDR2 SYGVKD. V dropped 0 bases and J dropped 0 bases, with 5 bases sitting between them. CDR3 loop: CAISESTMNTEAFF. Here the CDR3 DNA reads TGTGCCATCAGTGAGTCGACCATGAACACTGAAGCTTTCTTT.

V is TRBV12-5 and J is TRBJ2-2, with D possibly called TRBD1 or TRBD2 (6 bases each). CDR1 and CDR2 from the germline V gene are LGHNT and FRNRAP. Between the trimmed V and J ends, which lost 4 bases and 5 bases, there was a span of 11 bases. CDR3 length: 14 residues. The CDR3 loop reads CASGSGAETGELFF. The CDR3 nucleotides read TGTGCTAGTGGTTCGGGGGCGGAAACCGGGGAGCTGTTTTTT.

The chain recombines TRBV5-5 with TRBJ2-7; 7 nucleotides line up with TRBD1. Looked up from germline, CDR1 is SGHKS and CDR2 is YYEKEE (reference sequence). V was clipped by 3 bases and J by 4 bases; unmatched bases: 10. This CDR3 is 15 amino acids long. The CDR3 DNA reads as TGTGCCAGCAGCTGGGGACAGATCGTGGGGTACGAGCAGTACTTC. It specifies CASSWGQIVGYEQYF.